The T cell receptor beta chain described here comes from a study of beta chain features in type 1 diabetes. After removal of 7 bases from V and 0 bases from J, the junction contained 13 bases not matched to a gene. This CDR3 is built from 18 residues. Germline values: CDR1 MDHEN, CDR2 SYDVKM. General observations from the study: Among all four CD4+ subsets, Type 1 diabetes patients had TCRB CDR3s that were moderately but significantly shorter.

Expressed TCRB transcripts were sequenced after all isolated RNA was converted to cDNA. TCRdb keeps only in-frame clones here, not all; method: immunoSEQ multiplex PCR. The top ten clones hold about 0.016% of a sample with 300,000 or so clones, 14% of them seen once. This clone was observed a single time. Its antigen is unidentified. Material for sequencing was naive CD4+ T cells from blood. The chain joins TRBV28 to TRBJ2-1, with 9 nucleotides matching TRBD2. This receptor was identified in a man aged 25 to 40 with type 1 diabetes. In nucleotides, the CDR3 is TGTGCCAGCAACATATCGTGGCGGGAGGGCCTCTCCTACAATGAGCAGTTCTTC. Protein: CASNISWREGLSYNEQFF. The complete variable domain, with remaining parts taken from reference TRBV28 and TRBJ2-1, reads DVKVTQSSRYLVKRTGEKVFLECVQDMDHENMFWYRQDPGLGLRLIYFSYDVKMKEKGDIPEGYSVSREKKERFSLILESASTNQTSMYLCASNISWREGLSYNEQFFGPGTRLTVL.